The text below deals with one TCR beta chain. Its binding antigen is unknown. No much larger clone exists at a distance of one base, and base qualities are not known. These data are taken from a study of blood T cells in healthy people across ages (dated by TCRdb to about 2015). In terms of the full investigation: In model experiments, roughly one uniquely barcoded TCR beta cDNA molecule per two T cells was captured by template switching. To track age-related changes in TCR beta repertoire diversity, the study relied on deep sequencing normalized with unique cDNA molecular identifiers. The donors were divided into four age groups: young (average around 15 years), middle-aged (roughly 40), aged (approximately 62) and long-lived (approximately 74). To avoid experimental bias, donors of different ages were spread randomly across the sequencing lanes. For two donors (one aged 18 to 29 and one aged 80 or older), the study analyzed two additional independent replicas of 1 million unique cDNA reads from the same blood draw.

The donors were some 36 Caucasian individuals from Russia, aged roughly 6 to 90 years, who were systemically healthy. Around 9.8 milliliters of peripheral blood were collected from each donor into EDTA-treated Vacutainer tubes. Ficoll-Paque density-gradient centrifugation was used to isolate PBMCs, with at least 6 million per sample. Trizol reagent was used to extract total RNA from PBMCs, with at least 5 micrograms per sample. For every donor, flow cytometry on a PBMC aliquot measured the percentage of naive CD45RAhigh/CD27high T cells. The germline V gene specifies MDHEN as CDR1 and SYDVKM as CDR2. Trimming at the junction amounts to 5 bases on V and 2 bases on J, and the germline ends lie 13 bases apart. Its CDR3 holds 14 amino acids, cysteine through phenylalanine. This entry keeps only the CDR3 DNA: 42 bases, framed from base 1. The library relied on 5' RACE. A second PCR of roughly 7 to 12 cycles was run with a J-beta primer mix and a sample-barcoded 5' primer. A unique molecular identifier was introduced onto each TCR beta cDNA molecule by a template-switch 5' adaptor carrying 12 random nucleotides. Each sample yielded at least 3 million CDR3-containing paired-end reads. First-strand cDNA was synthesized from all RNA with the Mint cDNA synthesis kit, primed by a TRBC-specific oligonucleotide. After uracil-DNA glycosylase treatment, a first 18-cycle PCR used universal primers M1SS and BC2_uni_R on all cDNA. In the paper's pipeline: Normalization of each sample was performed by random selection of 1 million high-quality reads, each carrying a distinct molecular identifier. Reads with shared molecular identifiers were discarded instead of being binned into consensus sequences. MiTCR, run with a Q25 quality threshold and the strictest error-elimination algorithm, handled CDR3 identification, clonotype clustering and error correction. A nonparametric unseen species model using Euler transformation provided a lower-bound estimate of total TCR beta diversity. The raw public data were reprocessed by TCRdb itself: fastp quality trimming at Q25, MiXCR clonotype calling, in-frame beta chains only. A single entry per CDR3 protein holds the most common genes and DNA from its merged rows. The V and J calls reflect TCRdb's pipeline rather than the authors' work. The sample table shows around 1,800,000 distinct CDR3 sequences, and 30% to 40% are seen once. The top ten hold under 30% of the sample.

Study-level results and caveats: Donor CMV infection status was unknown, potentially confounding age-related changes in expanded clonotypes. Compared with the aged group, more naive CD4+ T cells, fewer expanded clones and increased TCR diversity were shown by the long-lived group, suggesting age selection. Observed TCR beta diversity per million T cells fell roughly linearly with age, and a significant reduction was already apparent by age about 43. Estimates of total diversity based on one million sequenced T cells were considered lower bounds and underestimates. Bulk unsorted PBMC profiling prevented conclusive comparison of naive and antigen-experienced compartments. There was a strong correlation between observed TCR beta diversity and the percentage of naive T cells measured by flow cytometry.

Material: blood. The rearrangement combines TRBV28 with TRBJ2-7; the D gene cannot be resolved reliably. The TCR originated in a human donor in good health. The CDR3 protein sequence reads: CASSPGRRAYEQYF. The nucleotide sequence is TGTGCCAGCAGTCCCGGCCGTCGGGCCTACGAGCAGTACTTC.